The TCR beta chain described here comes from a study of T-cell reconstitution after alpha-beta-depleted transplantation in children. Preparation of the TCRbeta library used unique molecular identifiers. TCRdb used MiXCR to reprocess the PCR reads, holding one entry per CDR3 protein. The sample holds 200,000 or so distinct CDR3 sequences, around 7.7% seen once. In germline, CDR1 is SGHRS, CDR2 YFSETQ. The CDR3 runs 14 residues. The ends were cut back, 0 bases at V and 6 bases at J, with 13 bases in the middle. This chain connects TRBV5-1 to TRBJ2-7; D is unresolved. The source is a male patient aged 2 to 10 who had a stem cell transplant for acute myeloid leukemia, so the T cells may come from the graft donor. The sequencing used PBMCs, mostly from graft donor cells, collected 360 days after TCRalphabeta/CD19-depleted stem cell transplant. The CDR3, as DNA: TGCGCCAGCAGCTTGGCGGTCTACACCCCCGAGCAGTACTTC. It specifies CASSLAVYTPEQYF.